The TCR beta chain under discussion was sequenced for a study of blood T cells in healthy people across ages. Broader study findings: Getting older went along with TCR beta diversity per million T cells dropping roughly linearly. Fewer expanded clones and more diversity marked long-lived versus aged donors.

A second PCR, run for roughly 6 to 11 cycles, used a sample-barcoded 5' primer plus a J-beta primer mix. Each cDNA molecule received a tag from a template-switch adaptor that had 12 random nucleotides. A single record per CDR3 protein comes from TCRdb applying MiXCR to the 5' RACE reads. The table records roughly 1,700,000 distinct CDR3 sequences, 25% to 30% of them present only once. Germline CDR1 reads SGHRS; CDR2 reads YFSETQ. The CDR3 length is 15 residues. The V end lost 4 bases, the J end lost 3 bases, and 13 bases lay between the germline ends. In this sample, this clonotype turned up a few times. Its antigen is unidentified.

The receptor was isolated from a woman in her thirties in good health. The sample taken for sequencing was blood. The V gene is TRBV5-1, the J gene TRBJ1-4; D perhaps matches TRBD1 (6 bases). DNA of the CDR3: TGCGCCAGCAGCCCCCCCGGGGGCGCTAATGAAAAACTGTTTTTT. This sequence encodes CASSPPGGANEKLFF.